The clone carrying this T cell receptor (beta chain) is classed as medium-sized. The antigen is unknown. The sample belongs to a study of cytomegalovirus exposure and HLA in healthy donors. Whole-study results and caveats: Researchers reported from a later analysis that most CMV-associated TCR beta chains appeared HLA-restricted. Earlier findings revealed that most TCR beta V segments proved productive either about 87% or about 30% of the time. Presence/absence analysis assumed near-uniform sequencing depth across donors.

J was trimmed by 0 bases and V by 2 bases; bases with no gene match: 11. This CDR3 comprises 19 residues. The germline V gene encodes CDR1 SGHRS and CDR2 YFSETQ. A multiplex PCR was run with 60 Vbeta primers and 13 Jbeta primers. Per the original data handling: Unique TCR beta chains numbered around 80 million in a later analysis, with roughly 11 million shared. Generated by immunoSEQ multiplex PCR, the TCRdb table keeps only in-frame clones and is missing some. The DNA was the basis for D and trimming; V, J and clone size are from that table. The sample holds 120,000 or so clones, about 16% seen once.

The chain links TRBV5-1 to TRBJ2-4; TRBD2 matches at 10 bases. This sequence originates from a woman aged 18-29 years in good health and CMV-seronegative. The sample taken for sequencing was PBMCs. The CDR3 is CASSLTVSSGGLAKNIQYF. The CDR3 region has the DNA TGCGCCAGCAGCTTAACCGTTTCTAGCGGGGGTCTAGCCAAAAACATTCAGTACTTC. The whole variable domain, filled in from reference TRBV5-1 and TRBJ2-4, reads KAGVTQTPRYLIKTRGQQVTLSCSPISGHRSVSWYQQTPGQGLQFLFEYFSETQRNKGNFPGRFSGRQFSNSRSEMNVSTLELGDSALYLCASSLTVSSGGLAKNIQYFGAGTRLSVL.